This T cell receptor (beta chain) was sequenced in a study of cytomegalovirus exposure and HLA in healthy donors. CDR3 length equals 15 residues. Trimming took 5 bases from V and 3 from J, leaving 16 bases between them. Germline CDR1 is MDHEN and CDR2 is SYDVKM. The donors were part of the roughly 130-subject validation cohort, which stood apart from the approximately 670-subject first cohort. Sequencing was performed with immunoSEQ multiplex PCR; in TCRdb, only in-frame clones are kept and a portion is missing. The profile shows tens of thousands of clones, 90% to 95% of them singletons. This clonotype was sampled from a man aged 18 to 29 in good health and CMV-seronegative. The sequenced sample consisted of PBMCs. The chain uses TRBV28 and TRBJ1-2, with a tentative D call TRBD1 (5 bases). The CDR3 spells CASSPSDKPDYGYTF. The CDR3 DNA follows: TGTGCCAGCAGTCCCTCGGACAAGCCCGACTATGGCTACACCTTC.